This T cell receptor beta chain was observed in a study of regulatory T cells in long-lasting Graves disease. Study-wide points: TCR diversity in persistent Graves' patients was below that of newly diagnosed ones.

The time point here: newly diagnosed GD, antithyroid drugs for less than 3 months. The TCR library was made from RNA extracted from PBMCs. Building of the TCR beta libraries involved iRepertoire HTBI primers and Arm-PCR of CDR3 regions. Via MiXCR, TCRdb re-called the multiplex PCR reads, giving one row per CDR3 protein. This repertoire shows about 610,000 distinct CDR3 sequences, approximately 16% found once; its top ten account for 12%. The length of the CDR3 is 15 residues. V trimming: 5 bases; J trimming: 1 base; junction bases outside the gene matches: 7. CDR1 is MNHEY and CDR2 is SVGEGT in the germline V gene. The sample holds many counts of this clonotype. Its antigen is currently unknown. This sample also appeared in a second study, on T cells in Graves' hyperthyroidism and ophthalmopathy. This second study says: Among clonotypes expanded in thyroid above 0.001, most were also found in blood.

The sample here was peripheral blood mononuclear cells (PBMCs), taken at new diagnosis, from a patient treated with antithyroid drugs. This sequence originates from a man aged 18 to 30 with Graves disease. This chain uses TRBV6-2 or TRBV6-3 with TRBJ2-5, with 7 bases fitting TRBD1. The CDR3 region is CASSDMGQRQETQYF. CDR3 coding DNA: TGTGCCAGCAGTGACATGGGACAGCGCCAAGAGACCCAGTACTTC.